This T cell receptor (beta chain) was identified during a study of T cell responses to AZD1222 COVID-19 vaccine. Germline-derived CDR1 and CDR2 are SGHRS and YFSETQ. CDR3 size: 16 residues. Trimming cost V 4 bases and J 0 bases; bases outside gene matches: 6. The protocol was immunoSEQ multiplex PCR, while the TCRdb copy is restricted to in-frame clones and leaves out a portion. The sample holds more than 95,000 clones, roughly 90% seen once. Study-wide results and caveats: The study found vaccine-associated CD4 TCRs spanning spike, dominant at 160-218 and 743-854. The donor group comprised mostly white British people and more females; the analysis possibly underestimated clonal diversity. Increased Spike-specific TCR breadth and depth were observed after two AZD1222 doses.

With regard to this clone: Its antigen is undetermined.

This TCR came from an adult in good health. The specimen was peripheral blood, collected on day 0 of AZD1222 vaccination. The chain joins TRBV5-1 to TRBJ2-3, with 9 positions matching TRBD1. The CDR3 DNA sequence: TGCGCCAGCAGCCGAGGACAGGGGACTAGCACAGATACGCAGTATTTT. Protein: CASSRGQGTSTDTQYF. Supplemented by reference TRBV5-1 and TRBJ2-3, the full variable domain reads KAGVTQTPRYLIKTRGQQVTLSCSPISGHRSVSWYQQTPGQGLQFLFEYFSETQRNKGNFPGRFSGRQFSNSRSEMNVSTLELGDSALYLCASSRGQGTSTDTQYFGPGTRLTVL.